One and the same sample provided the 28 T cell receptor beta chains below, sequenced in a study of shared clonotypes between healthy human individuals. Assay: immunoSEQ multiplex PCR; the TCRdb copy retains only in-frame clones and omits some. The sample includes about 2.4 million clones, roughly 93% of them seen just once. Source material: naive CD4+ T cells from PBMCs. The subset is: CD45RA+ positively selected. These TCRs come from a man younger than 35 in good health. Some clones in this sample may be carry-over from other donors' samples.

A single count supports this clone. The chain is built from TRBV5-1 and TRBJ2-5; TRBD2 matches 8 bases. The CDR3 has 14 amino acids. V gave up 0 bases and J gave up 4 bases; unmatched junction bases: 2. The V gene's germline CDR1 is SGHRS and CDR2 YFSETQ. The DNA of the CDR3 is TGCGCCAGCAGCTTGGGTAGCGGGACAGAGACCCAGTACTTC. The encoded protein is CASSLGSGTETQYF.

This clone was recorded only once. CDR3 amino acids: CASSRTRGTDTQYF. In nucleotides, the CDR3 is TGCGCCAGCAGCCGGACTAGAGGCACAGATACGCAGTATTTT. The chain recombines TRBV23-1 with TRBJ2-3; 7 nucleotides agree with TRBD2. TRBV23-1 qualifies as an ORF whose function is uncertain. With 6 bases clipped from V and 1 base from J, the junction kept 4 bases outside the gene matches. This CDR3 has 14 residues.

This chain links TRBV5-1 with TRBJ2-1; 12 bases fit TRBD2. Per the germline V gene, CDR1 is SGHRS and CDR2 is YFSETQ. V was clipped by 5 bases and J by 3 bases; unmatched bases: 12. The CDR3 loop spans 18 amino acids. CDR3 sequence reads: CASSFDPTSGSVYNEQFF. The DNA for the CDR3 is TGCGCCAGCAGTTTCGACCCGACTAGCGGGAGTGTCTACAATGAGCAGTTCTTC.

The chain recombines TRBV28 with TRBJ1-5, with TRBD1 identical over 9 bases. V lost 6 bases, J lost 7 bases, and 10 bases stayed unmatched. Per germline, CDR1 MDHEN and CDR2 SYDVKM. This CDR3 comprises 15 residues. The CDR3 nucleotides read TGTGCCAGCAGCAGGTCAGGGACAGGGTCCCAGCCCCAGCATTTT. It encodes CASSRSGTGSQPQHF. The full variable domain, with the rest looked up from reference TRBV28 and TRBJ1-5, is DVKVTQSSRYLVKRTGEKVFLECVQDMDHENMFWYRQDPGLGLRLIYFSYDVKMKEKGDIPEGYSVSREKKERFSLILESASTNQTSMYLCASSRSGTGSQPQHFGDGTRLSIL.

The V call is TRBV20-1, the J call TRBJ2-5, with a possible D match to TRBD1 (5 bases). V lost 6 bases, J lost 7 bases, and 12 bases lay in between. CDR1 is DFQATT and CDR2 is SNEGSKA in the germline V gene (reference sequence). The CDR3 length is 11 residues. CDR3 in amino acids: CSARPQGTQYF. The CDR3 bases are TGCAGTGCCCGACCCCAGGGGACCCAGTACTTC.

V usage is TRBV27 and J usage is TRBJ2-7; unclear D gene. The CDR3 contains 15 residues. Germline CDR1 MNHEY, CDR2 SMNVEV (reference sequence). Trimming removed 6 bases from V and 0 bases from J, with 15 bases in between. CDR3 region: CASRAKGGNSYEQYF. For the CDR3, the DNA is TGTGCCAGCAGAGCTAAGGGCGGAAACTCCTACGAGCAGTACTTC.

The rearrangement links TRBV15 to TRBJ2-7; TRBD2 matches 13 bases. Per germline, CDR1 LNHNV and CDR2 YYDKDF (reference sequence). The CDR3 totals 21 residues. The V gene end was trimmed by 0 bases and the J gene end by 3 bases; junction bases not matched to a gene: 17. This CDR3 is CATSRDWTSGRDGRFVYEQYF. The CDR3 region has the DNA TGTGCCACCAGCAGAGATTGGACTAGCGGGAGAGATGGCAGATTCGTCTACGAGCAGTACTTC.

Only one count was recorded for this clone. The V gene is TRBV6-5, the J gene TRBJ2-7; TRBD1 matches 8 bases. CDR1 and CDR2 (germline): MNHEY, SVGAGI. J gave up 4 bases and V 0 bases, and 5 bases lay outside the gene matches. The CDR3 runs 15 residues. CDR3: CASSYSAGGTYEQYF. In DNA form, the CDR3 reads TGTGCCAGCAGTTACTCGGCAGGGGGCACGTACGAGCAGTACTTC.

The chain carries TRBV2 and TRBJ2-1, with 9 bases lining up with TRBD1. Germline V gene data show CDR1 as SNHLY and CDR2 as FYNNEI. CDR3 length: 14 amino acids. J was trimmed by 3 bases and V by 8 bases; bases with no gene match: 5. CDR3 sequence (DNA): TGTGCCAGCCTGGACAGGGGTTACTACAATGAGCAGTTCTTC. Its protein product is CASLDRGYYNEQFF.

This chain joins TRBV30 and TRBJ1-3; D is ambiguous. The CDR3 length is 13 residues. Trimming left V 3 bases short and J 3 bases short, with 9 bases between. Germline-derived CDR1 and CDR2 are GTSNPN and SVGIG (reference sequence). The CDR3 bases are TGTGCCTGGAGGAGGTCCTTTGGAAACACCATATATTTT. Translating it yields CAWRRSFGNTIYF.

Comment on this clone: This same CDR3 is encoded by further DNA sequences in the sample. The J gene is TRBJ1-4, the V gene TRBV28; perhaps TRBD1 as D (6 bases). The V end was cut by 2 bases, the J end by 8 bases, with 12 bases between. CDR3 length equals 14 residues. CDR1 is MDHEN, CDR2 SYDVKM, per germline. CDR3 in amino acids: CASSLVRGREKLFF. The CDR3 DNA reads as TGTGCCAGCAGTTTAGTCAGGGGCCGGGAAAAACTGTTTTTT.

This chain links TRBV30 with TRBJ2-7; maybe TRBD1 (5 bases). CDR3 length equals 15 residues. V dropped 0 bases and J dropped 5 bases, with 17 bases sitting between them. Germline lookup yields CDR1 GTSNPN and CDR2 SVGIG (reference sequence). CDR3 residues: CAWSVGPGSAHEQYF. The CDR3 region has the DNA TGTGCCTGGAGTGTAGGCCCAGGGTCTGCCCACGAGCAGTACTTC.

This chain joins TRBV29-1 and TRBJ1-5, with D hard to call. The length of the CDR3 is 13 residues. CDR1 and CDR2 from the germline V gene are SQVTM and ANQGSEA. The ends were cut back, 0 bases at V and 7 bases at J, with 10 bases in the middle. The CDR3 sequence is CSVEERPGQPQHF. CDR3 coding DNA: TGCAGCGTTGAAGAAAGACCCGGACAGCCCCAGCATTTT.

The V and J genes are TRBV9 and TRBJ2-7; D is uncertain. This CDR3 is built from 14 residues. With 4 bases removed from V and 0 bases from J, the gap between germline ends came to 11 bases. Germline V CDR1 and CDR2: SGDLS, YYNGEE. CDR3 nucleotide sequence: TGTGCCAGCAGCAAAATCGGCGGCTCCTACGAGCAGTACTTC. It specifies CASSKIGGSYEQYF.

About this clone: Different DNA sequences within this sample yield the same CDR3. The chain has TRBV6-5 and TRBJ2-7; 10 bases fit TRBD2. Germline V lookup: CDR1 MNHEY, CDR2 SVGAGI. The CDR3 consists of 15 residues. V gave up 7 bases and J gave up 0 bases; unmatched junction bases: 6. DNA of the CDR3: TGTGCCAGCACCAGGACTAGCGGAAGCTCCTACGAGCAGTACTTC. This translates into CASTRTSGSSYEQYF.

V and J are TRBV4-2 and TRBJ2-3; 9 bases agree with TRBD2. In germline, CDR1 is LGHNA, CDR2 YNFKEQ. Trimming cost V 1 base and J 1 base; bases outside gene matches: 3. CDR3 length equals 16 residues. CDR3 protein: CASSQVRTSGTDTQYF. The CDR3 nucleotides read TGTGCCAGCAGCCAAGTGAGGACTAGCGGCACAGATACGCAGTATTTT.

This clone occurred a few times. The chain employs TRBV4-1 and TRBJ1-1; D is undetermined. The ends were cut back, 4 bases at V and 11 bases at J, with 20 bases in the middle. This CDR3 is 14 amino acids long. The germline CDR1 and CDR2 sequences are MGHRA and YSYEKL. The DNA of the CDR3 is TGCGCCAGCAGCCGCCCGGGCATCGAATCGACGGCTTTCTTT. Its protein is CASSRPGIESTAFF.

V gene TRBV4-3 combines with J gene TRBJ1-6, with TRBD1 identical over 9 bases. Looked up from germline, CDR1 is LGHNA and CDR2 is YSLEER. J lost 8 bases, V lost 1 base, and 6 bases had no gene match. The CDR3 has 16 amino acids. For the CDR3, the DNA is TGCGCCAGCAGCCAAGGAACAGGGGGCTCGCATTCACCCCTCCACTTT. Its protein product is CASSQGTGGSHSPLHF.

The V and J genes are TRBV11-2 and TRBJ2-1; 14 bases align to TRBD2. Germline-derived CDR1 and CDR2 are SGHAT and FQNNGV. The CDR3 is made up of 15 amino acids. V lost 3 bases, J lost 6 bases, and 1 base stayed unmatched. CDR3 coding DNA: TGTGCCAGCAGCTTGACTAGCGGGAGGGCCAATGAGCAGTTCTTC. This codes for CASSLTSGRANEQFF. Full variable domain (remainder filled in from reference TRBV11-2 and TRBJ2-1): EAGVAQSPRYKIIEKRQSVAFWCNPISGHATLYWYQQILGQGPKLLIQFQNNGVVDDSQLPKDRFSAERLKGVDSTLKIQPAKLEDSAVYLCASSLTSGRANEQFFGPGTRLTVL.

The chain recombines TRBV5-1 with TRBJ2-2; D might be TRBD1 or TRBD2, each matching 5 bases. This CDR3 comprises 15 residues. V dropped 5 bases and J dropped 1 base, with 12 bases sitting between them. The V gene's germline CDR1 is SGHRS and CDR2 YFSETQ. CDR3: CASRTGTENTGELFF. CDR3 DNA sequence: TGCGCCAGCAGGACCGGGACCGAGAACACCGGGGAGCTGTTTTTT.

This clone is a singleton in its sample. The rearrangement links TRBV28 to TRBJ1-6; 9 bases are shared with TRBD1. The V and J ends lost 2 bases and 8 bases, in that order; junction bases with no gene match: 7. Per germline, CDR1 MDHEN and CDR2 SYDVKM. This CDR3 is 16 amino acids long. This CDR3 is CASSLLPGTGYSPLHF. The CDR3 DNA reads as TGTGCCAGCAGTTTACTACCCGGGACAGGGTATTCACCCCTCCACTTT.

This clone was seen only once. The rearrangement joins TRBV30 to TRBJ2-5; D might be TRBD1 (7 bases). Germline CDR1 is GTSNPN and CDR2 is SVGIG (reference sequence). Between the trimmed V and J ends, which lost 7 bases and 4 bases, there was a span of 28 bases. There are 17 residues in the CDR3. The CDR3 sequence is CASWPLSWRGLAETQYF. The CDR3 nucleotides read TGTGCCTCCTGGCCCCTGAGTTGGAGGGGGCTCGCAGAGACCCAGTACTTC.

This clone was detected a few times. The chain couples TRBV2 to TRBJ1-3, with D uncertain. Germline assignment: CDR1 SNHLY and CDR2 FYNNEI. V was clipped by 3 bases and J by 0 bases, with 9 bases between them. There are 15 residues in the CDR3. The CDR3 DNA sequence: TGTGCCAGCAGTGACATCCTGATCTCTGGAAACACCATATATTTT. It translates to CASSDILISGNTIYF.

This clone occurred once. V usage is TRBV5-1 and J usage is TRBJ2-1, with 7 bases identical to TRBD1. V was pared by 3 bases and J by 10 bases, with 4 bases of the junction left unmatched. Germline V gene sequence: CDR1 SGHRS, CDR2 YFSETQ. The CDR3 covers 12 residues. The CDR3 sequence is CASSWETGEQFF. The CDR3 nucleotides are TGCGCCAGCAGCTGGGAGACAGGGGAGCAGTTCTTC.

This rearrangement joins TRBV9 to TRBJ2-3; no reliable D call. The CDR3 covers 13 residues. Germline V gene sequence: CDR1 SGDLS, CDR2 YYNGEE. With 4 bases removed from V and 2 bases from J, the gap between germline ends came to 8 bases. Written as DNA, the CDR3 is TGTGCCAGCAGCTTTCGGAACACAGATACGCAGTATTTT. This sequence encodes CASSFRNTDTQYF.

This chain joins TRBV28 and TRBJ1-2; D call uncertain. CDR3 length equals 14 residues. Trimming cost V 3 bases and J 3 bases, with 11 bases left between them. Germline V gene lookup returns CDR1 MDHEN and CDR2 SYDVKM. The CDR3 region has the DNA TGTGCCAGCAGTTTCCTCCGGCACGACTATGGCTACACCTTC. Its protein product is CASSFLRHDYGYTF.

A word on this clone: The sample contains more than one DNA sequence encoding this CDR3. This chain joins TRBV2 and TRBJ1-5; D possibly corresponds to TRBD1 (6 bases). CDR1 and CDR2 (germline): SNHLY, FYNNEI. The germline V and J ends were trimmed by 6 bases and 7 bases, with 13 bases remaining between them. This CDR3 has 13 amino acids. CDR3 sequence: CASSGGAGQPQHF. Written as DNA, the CDR3 is TGTGCCAGCAGCGGGGGGGCAGGGCAGCCCCAGCATTTT.

CDR3 in amino acids: CASKGPYNEQFF. In DNA, the CDR3 is TGTGCCAGCAAGGGGCCATACAATGAGCAGTTCTTC. This chain connects TRBV6-1 to TRBJ2-1, with a tentative D call TRBD1 (5 bases). CDR3 length: 12 amino acids. The germline V gene encodes CDR1 MNHNS and CDR2 SASEGT. The germline V and J ends were trimmed by 7 bases and 4 bases, with 8 bases remaining between them.